A selection of T cell receptor beta chains follows, all from one sample in a study of cytotoxic CD8 clonotypes in ibrutinib-treated CLL. TCRdb's table, derived via immunoSEQ multiplex PCR, lists solely in-frame clones and lacks some. The sample yields about 92,000 clones, 60% to 80% seen once. The source was PBMCs, collected after 24 months of ibrutinib treatment. The receptors were gathered from a human donor with chronic lymphocytic leukemia. Each CDR3 is given with its conserved first and last residue. The D gene is left open where the match is weak. Size is stated for part of the rows, as once, few or many counts, or as a class when the clone is expanded.

D: -; size: -; V: TRBV9; J: TRBJ2-3; CDR3: CASGDGSSHTDTQYF; DNA: TGTGCCAGCGGGGACGGATCTTCGCACACAGATACGCAGTATTTT
D: TRBD2; size: -; V: TRBV4-2; J: TRBJ2-3; CDR3: CASSQGFGTSGTTDTQYF; DNA: TGTGCCAGCAGCCAAGGCTTCGGGACTAGCGGCACCACAGATACGCAGTATTTT
D: -; size: -; V: TRBV18; J: TRBJ1-2; CDR3: CASSPQGRGGYTF; DNA: TGTGCCAGCTCACCACAGGGCAGGGGCGGCTACACCTTC
D: TRBD2; size: -; V: TRBV7-8; J: TRBJ2-7; CDR3: CASSSGGSEQYF; DNA: TGTGCCAGCAGCTCGGGAGGCAGCGAGCAGTACTTC
D: -; size: -; V: TRBV18; J: TRBJ1-1; CDR3: CASSPPIISTEAFF; DNA: TGTGCCAGCTCACCACCTATTATAAGCACTGAAGCTTTCTTT
D: -; size: -; V: TRBV28; J: TRBJ2-7; CDR3: CASSSPPSNKPYEQYF; DNA: TGTGCCAGCAGTTCCCCTCCGAGCAATAAACCCTACGAGCAGTACTTC
D: -; size: -; V: TRBV2; J: TRBJ2-2; CDR3: CASITGQSTGELFF; DNA: TGTGCCAGCATAACAGGACAGAGCACCGGGGAGCTGTTTTTT
D: -; size: few; V: TRBV4-1; J: TRBJ2-1; CDR3: CASSPPAYDEQFF; DNA: TGCGCCAGCAGCCCCCCCGCGTACGATGAGCAGTTCTTC
D: -; size: -; V: TRBV18; J: TRBJ2-7; CDR3: CASSLDRDLAHF; DNA: TGTGCCAGCTCACTCGACCGGGACCTCGCACACTTC
D: -; size: -; V: TRBV28; J: TRBJ1-1; CDR3: CASSSQSGAFF; DNA: TGTGCCAGCAGTAGTCAGTCGGGAGCTTTCTTT
D: -; size: -; V: TRBV4-1; J: TRBJ2-3; CDR3: CASSQDRGRSTDTQYF; DNA: TGCGCCAGCAGCCAAGATCGAGGGAGGAGCACAGATACGCAGTATTTT
D: TRBD2; size: once; V: TRBV19; J: TRBJ2-7; CDR3: CASSWTSGTHEQYF; DNA: TGTGCCAGTAGCTGGACTAGCGGGACCCACGAGCAGTACTTC
D: TRBD2; size: -; V: TRBV30; J: TRBJ2-5; CDR3: CAWGKLAGNQETQYF; DNA: TGTGCCTGGGGCAAACTAGCGGGAAACCAAGAGACCCAGTACTTC
D: TRBD2; size: -; V: TRBV7-2; J: TRBJ2-3; CDR3: CASNVGTSGGLSTDTQYF; DNA: TGTGCCAGCAACGTAGGGACTAGCGGGGGCCTGAGCACAGATACGCAGTATTTT
D: -; size: once; V: TRBV15; J: TRBJ1-5; CDR3: CATSRSGGDQPQHF; DNA: TGTGCCACCAGCCGTTCGGGGGGGGATCAGCCCCAGCATTTT
D: TRBD2; size: -; V: TRBV30; J: TRBJ2-3; CDR3: CAWSWGGRDTQYF; DNA: TGTGCCTGGAGCTGGGGGGGGAGAGATACGCAGTATTTT
D: -; size: few; V: TRBV7-2; J: TRBJ1-1; CDR3: CASSYKSRANTEAFF; DNA: TGTGCCAGCAGCTACAAATCAAGGGCGAACACTGAAGCTTTCTTT
D: -; size: few; V: TRBV6-1; J: TRBJ1-3; CDR3: CASSGTVQSSGNTIYF; DNA: TGTGCCAGCAGTGGGACAGTCCAGAGCTCTGGAAACACCATATATTTT
D: -; size: -; V: TRBV28; J: TRBJ1-1; CDR3: CASSLLEVGLRTEAFF; DNA: TGTGCCAGCAGTTTATTAGAGGTAGGGCTGAGAACTGAAGCTTTCTTT
D: -; size: once; V: TRBV30; J: TRBJ1-5; CDR3: CAWSTDISNQPQHF; DNA: TGTGCCTGGAGTACAGACATTAGCAATCAGCCCCAGCATTTT
D: TRBD1; size: -; V: TRBV18; J: TRBJ1-5; CDR3: CASSLGQGSNQPQHF; DNA: TGTGCCAGCTCACTAGGACAGGGTAGCAATCAGCCCCAGCATTTT
D: TRBD1; size: -; V: TRBV18; J: TRBJ2-7; CDR3: CASSPNRGSMAYEQYF; DNA: TGTGCCAGCTCACCCAACAGGGGCTCCATGGCCTACGAGCAGTACTTC
D: -; size: -; V: TRBV2; J: TRBJ2-7; CDR3: CASSPLGVNDEQYF; DNA: TGTGCCAGCAGTCCTCTCGGCGTAAACGACGAGCAGTACTTC
D: -; size: -; V: TRBV9; J: TRBJ2-3; CDR3: CASSVVGAGGADTQYF; DNA: TGTGCCAGCAGCGTGGTCGGGGCCGGGGGAGCAGATACGCAGTATTTT
D: TRBD2; size: -; V: TRBV11-3; J: TRBJ2-2; CDR3: CASSLVGLAGRTGELFF; DNA: TGTGCCAGCAGCTTAGTAGGACTAGCGGGAAGGACCGGGGAGCTGTTTTTT
D: -; size: -; V: TRBV6-6; J: TRBJ1-1; CDR3: CASSLQGNTEAFF; DNA: TGTGCCAGCAGTCTACAGGGTAACACTGAAGCTTTCTTT
D: -; size: -; V: TRBV9; J: TRBJ1-2; CDR3: CASTLGGGGYGYTF; DNA: TGTGCCAGCACCCTAGGGGGTGGCGGCTATGGCTACACCTTC
D: TRBD2; size: few; V: TRBV27; J: TRBJ2-1; CDR3: CASSYPGTSFNEQFF; DNA: TGTGCCAGCAGTTACCCCGGGACTAGTTTCAATGAGCAGTTCTTC
D: -; size: few; V: TRBV27; J: TRBJ1-2; CDR3: CASSPGYGYTF; DNA: TGTGCCAGCAGTCCAGGGTATGGCTACACCTTC
D: -; size: -; V: TRBV6-1; J: TRBJ2-7; CDR3: CASRGRPTYEQYF; DNA: TGTGCCAGCCGTGGACGACCGACCTACGAGCAGTACTTC
D: -; size: -; V: TRBV5-4; J: TRBJ1-6; CDR3: CASSPSGGRPESPLHF; DNA: TGTGCCAGCAGCCCGAGTGGAGGCCGGCCCGAGTCACCCCTCCACTTT
D: TRBD2; size: few; V: TRBV5-1; J: TRBJ2-3; CDR3: CASRSVLAGIADTQYF; DNA: TGCGCCAGCAGGTCTGTTCTAGCGGGTATAGCAGATACGCAGTATTTT
D: -; size: -; V: TRBV11-2; J: TRBJ1-5; CDR3: CASSLGTANQPQHF; DNA: TGTGCCAGCAGCCTAGGGACCGCGAATCAGCCCCAGCATTTT
D: TRBD2; size: -; V: TRBV5-6; J: TRBJ2-5; CDR3: CASSLLSSGGASQETQYF; DNA: TGTGCCAGCAGCTTGTTGTCTAGCGGGGGGGCCTCACAAGAGACCCAGTACTTC
D: -; size: once; V: TRBV7-3; J: TRBJ1-3; CDR3: CASSEKSGNTIYF; DNA: TGTGCCAGCTCCGAGAAATCTGGAAACACCATATATTTT
D: -; size: -; V: TRBV2; J: TRBJ2-6; CDR3: CASSVGAGANVLTF; DNA: TGTGCCAGCAGTGTTGGTGCGGGGGCCAACGTCCTGACTTTC
D: -; size: -; V: TRBV27; J: TRBJ1-1; CDR3: CASSPRGSLMNTEAFF; DNA: TGTGCCAGCAGTCCACGGGGTAGTCTCATGAACACTGAAGCTTTCTTT
D: -; size: -; V: TRBV11-2; J: TRBJ2-1; CDR3: CAGAAEGYEQFF; DNA: TGTGCCGGAGCCGCGGAAGGCTATGAGCAGTTCTTC
D: TRBD1; size: -; V: TRBV19; J: TRBJ1-2; CDR3: CASSARQGRGYTF; DNA: TGTGCCAGTAGTGCCCGACAGGGTAGAGGCTACACCTTC
D: -; size: -; V: TRBV9; J: TRBJ2-2; CDR3: CASSVLGGNTGELFF; DNA: TGTGCCAGCAGCGTATTGGGGGGTAACACCGGGGAGCTGTTTTTT
D: -; size: -; V: TRBV4-1; J: TRBJ2-7; CDR3: CASSQDPILPYEQYF; DNA: TGCGCCAGCAGCCAAGATCCCATTCTGCCCTACGAGCAGTACTTC
D: -; size: -; V: TRBV10-1; J: TRBJ2-7; CDR3: CASSETTVTGWKQYF; DNA: TGCGCCAGCAGTGAAACTACCGTGACGGGGTGGAAGCAGTACTTC
D: -; size: -; V: TRBV19; J: TRBJ1-2; CDR3: CASSNEDIYGYTF; DNA: TGTGCCAGTAGTAACGAGGATATATATGGCTACACCTTC